The rows below give T cell receptor beta chains drawn from one sample of a study of blood T cell repertoires in COVID-19. Libraries were prepared by immunoSEQ multiplex PCR; TCRdb keeps only in-frame clonotypes and omits some of them. Among 56,000 or so clones, approximately 90% were seen once, and the ten largest hold 3% to 5%. The material sequenced was peripheral blood. The receptors shown here come from a man aged 45-60 years with acute or convalescent COVID-19. CDR3s include the opening cysteine and the closing phenylalanine or tryptophan.

V gene	CDR3 length	J gene	CDR3 protein
TRBV10-2	15	TRBJ1-3	CASSESGGLGNTIYF
TRBV7-9	15	TRBJ2-7	CASSLSHSPSYEQYF
TRBV14	15	TRBJ2-3	CASSPKRGATDTQYF
TRBV30	14	TRBJ2-3	CAARTSGSTDTQYF
TRBV28	12	TRBJ1-1	CASSWTRTEAFF
TRBV3-1/TRBV3-2	17	TRBJ2-2	CASSQDPTGANTGELFF
TRBV10-1	19	TRBJ1-1	CASSESIFKKGRENTEAFF
TRBV2	13	TRBJ2-1	CASSHRDSREQFF
TRBV7-9	14	TRBJ2-7	CASSLTGGASEQYF
TRBV9	15	TRBJ2-7	CASSVGTTSTYEQYF
TRBV7-2	13	TRBJ1-2	CARRAPGDYGYTF
TRBV6-6	13	TRBJ2-1	CASSYTSYNEQFF
TRBV2	15	TRBJ1-2	CASSGRGLDNYGYTF
TRBV10-3	16	TRBJ2-7	CAISAQRASGPYEQYF
TRBV28	14	TRBJ1-1	CASSLPVTGTRAFF
TRBV13	16	TRBJ2-6	CASSEQGNGAANVLTF
TRBV28	15	TRBJ1-4	CASSLPGTENEKLFF
TRBV9	14	TRBJ1-2	CASSLTGSREGYTF
TRBV10-3	15	TRBJ2-5	CAISESDRPQETQYF
TRBV6-6	15	TRBJ1-1	CASSSRGQGMTEAFF